This T cell receptor beta chain was identified in a study of blood T cell repertoires in COVID-19. Across the study: Sources were T cells, B-cell-depleted T cells, or PBMCs; the material itself was cDNA or gDNA.

Original handling: Using reference gene primer amplification, nucleated cell counts were estimated. Profiled with immunoSEQ multiplex PCR; TCRdb holds only in-frame clones, not every one. From that table come the V and J calls and clone size; the DNA was used to work out D and trimming. The table lists approximately 50,000 clones, around 79% of them singletons. Per the germline V gene, CDR1 is SGHVS and CDR2 is FQNEAQ. With 5 bases clipped from V and 1 base from J, the junction kept 8 bases outside the gene matches. CDR3 length: 16 amino acids. The chain recombines TRBV7-8 with TRBJ1-5; 7 bases map to TRBD1. The sequence was collected from a man in his 70s with acute or convalescent COVID-19. Sample: peripheral blood. The CDR3 loop reads CASSLRQGRSNQPQHF. CDR3 bases: TGTGCCAGCAGCCTACGACAGGGTAGAAGCAATCAGCCCCAGCATTTT.